What follows are 26 T cell receptor beta chains derived from one specimen sequenced in a study of spatial heterogeneity in lung cancer (dated by TCRdb to the late 2010s). The method was 5' RACE. Sequencing was carried out with a NextSeq 500. Starting from the raw public reads, TCRdb applied fastp trimming at Q25, assembled clones with MiXCR and retained in-frame beta chains. When rows share a CDR3 protein, they turn into one entry using the most common DNA and genes. Here the sample has about 38,000 distinct CDR3 sequences; around 7.5% occur a single time. Roughly 28% of the sample belongs to the ten largest clones. This specimen's time point label, interpreted: sample taken at primary tumor resection. This specimen consisted of PBMCs, obtained at surgery. The receptors shown here come from a male donor with early-stage non-small cell lung cancer.

In its sample, this clonotype was seen many times. This chain uses TRBV27 with TRBJ1-4; no reliable D call. This CDR3 is 14 amino acids long. V dropped 4 bases and J dropped 1 base, with 7 bases sitting between them. Germline V lookup: CDR1 MNHEY, CDR2 SMNVEV (reference sequence). The CDR3 DNA reads as TGTGCCAGCAGTTCTGTCATAACTAATGAAAAACTGTTTTTT. Translating it yields CASSSVITNEKLFF.

This clonotype was seen a few times. Here the CDR3 DNA reads TGTGCCAGCAGCTTACAGGGGGCGACCACCGGGGAGCTGTTTTTT. As protein: CASSLQGATTGELFF. J is TRBJ2-2 and V is TRBV7-3; 8 bases align to TRBD1. The junction had 3 bases not matched to a gene; V was cut back by 2 bases and J by 4 bases. The CDR3 is 15 amino acids. Germline CDR1 is SGHTA and CDR2 is FQGTGA. Full variable domain (outside the CDR3, taken from reference TRBV7-3 and TRBJ2-2): GAGVSQTPSNKVTEKGKYVELRCDPISGHTALYWYRQSLGQGPEFLIYFQGTGAADDSGLPNDRFFAVRPEGSVSTLKIQRTERGDSAVYLCASSLQGATTGELFFGEGSRLTVL.

This clonotype was seen many times. J is TRBJ2-2 and V is TRBV29-1, with no clear D. Trimming took 5 bases from V and 6 from J, leaving 13 bases between them. Germline CDR1 and CDR2: SQVTM and ANQGSEA. There are 13 residues in the CDR3. CDR3 loop: CSVSPVGAGELFF. In DNA form, the CDR3 reads TGCAGCGTTTCTCCCGTGGGCGCCGGGGAGCTGTTTTTT.

J is TRBJ2-7 and V is TRBV6-2 or TRBV6-3, with 9 bases fitting TRBD2. CDR1 and CDR2 from the germline V gene are MNHEY and SVGEGT. This CDR3 has 15 residues. Trimming cost V 4 bases and J 4 bases; bases outside gene matches: 8. CDR3: CASSSLRLAVYEQYV. For the CDR3, the DNA is TGTGCCAGCAGTTCCCTGCGACTAGCGGTATACGAGCAGTACGTC.

This clonotype has at least ten counts. DNA for the CDR3: TGTGCCAGCAGCATTGGACAGACGTACGAGCAGTACGTC. Encoded protein: CASSIGQTYEQYV. This sequence joins TRBV7-8 and TRBJ2-7; the D gene is possibly TRBD1 (6 bases). Germline assignment: CDR1 SGHVS and CDR2 FQNEAQ. The V end lost 5 bases, the J end lost 4 bases, and 12 bases lay between the germline ends. The length of the CDR3 is 13 residues.

This clonotype was detected many times. This chain uses TRBV12-3 or TRBV12-4 with TRBJ1-1; 10 nucleotides match TRBD1. V lost 3 bases, J lost 0 bases, and 10 bases stayed unmatched. The CDR3 covers 18 residues. The CDR3 reads CASSLRDRGPGMNTEAFF. The CDR3 bases are TGTGCCAGCAGTTTGCGGGACAGGGGACCCGGAATGAACACTGAAGCTTTCTTT.

At least ten counts were recorded for this clonotype. The rearrangement uses TRBV24-1 and TRBJ2-3; no clear D. Germline CDR1 and CDR2: KGHDR and SFDVKD. Deletions cut 10 bases from V and 1 base from J, with 11 bases between. This CDR3 comprises 13 residues. The CDR3 here is CATRSPGTDTQYF. CDR3 DNA sequence: TGTGCCACTCGTTCACCGGGCACAGATACGCAGTATTTT.

The V and J genes are TRBV14 and TRBJ2-2, with 9 bases identical to TRBD1. The CDR3 is made up of 16 amino acids. V dropped 2 bases and J dropped 1; count of bases not matched to a gene: 2. Germline CDR1 and CDR2: SGHDN and FVKESK. CDR3 nucleotides: TGTGCCAGCAGCCAATGGACAGGGGAGAACACCGGGGAGCTGTTTTTT. Its translation is CASSQWTGENTGELFF.

This clonotype was picked up many times. V gene TRBV12-3 or TRBV12-4 combines with J gene TRBJ1-6; D not resolved. There are 11 residues in the CDR3. Deletions cut 6 bases from V and 14 bases from J, with 11 bases between. The CDR3 DNA reads TGTGCCAGCAGCAGGAAAGGGTCCCTCCACTTT. This translates into CASSRKGSLHF.

This clonotype was counted ten times or more. The CDR3 nucleotides are TGCAGTGCAACGACTAGCGGGAGCACAGATACGCAGTATTTT. Residues: CSATTSGSTDTQYF. The chain employs TRBV20-1 and TRBJ2-3; the match to TRBD2 covers 10 bases. This CDR3 has 14 residues. V was pared by 6 bases and J by 0 bases, with 3 bases of the junction left unmatched. The germline gives CDR1 DFQATT, CDR2 SNEGSKA (reference sequence).

As regards this clonotype: With a much larger clone just one base away, this may be a read error. V gene TRBV7-9 combines with J gene TRBJ1-4; D uncertain. Trimming pared 5 bases from V and 8 bases from J, leaving 12 bases between. This CDR3 region has 13 residues. The germline V gene encodes CDR1 SEHNR and CDR2 FQNEAQ (reference sequence). The CDR3 sequence is CASSPPIAEKLFF. The DNA for the CDR3 is TGTGCCAGCAGCCCCCCGATTGCCGAAAAACTGTTTTTT.

The genes are TRBV7-3 and TRBJ2-2; D ambiguous. Deletions cut 4 bases from V and 5 bases from J, with 17 bases between. Germline V gives CDR1 SGHTA, CDR2 FQGTGA. This CDR3 region has 16 residues. CDR3 in amino acids: CASSSSGTPRTGELFF. CDR3 coding DNA: TGTGCCAGCAGCTCATCAGGTACCCCGCGGACCGGGGAGCTGTTTTTT.

This clonotype appeared many times. The rearrangement joins TRBV7-6 to TRBJ2-5; D not certain. V was cut by 1 base and J by 1 base, with 7 bases left in between. CDR1 is SGHVS and CDR2 is FNYEAQ in the germline V gene. The CDR3 length is 14 residues. The CDR3 protein is CASSLGPSQETQYF. CDR3 in DNA: TGTGCCAGCAGCTTAGGTCCCAGCCAAGAGACCCAGTACTTC.

This clonotype was counted only a few times. The chain uses TRBV6-2 or TRBV6-3 and TRBJ2-7; the match to TRBD2 covers 15 bases. V lost 6 bases, J lost 6 bases, and 3 bases stayed unmatched. Germline CDR1 and CDR2: MNHEY and SVGEGT. There are 14 residues in the CDR3. DNA for the CDR3: TGTGCCAGCAGCCGGACTAGCGGGGGGGCCGAGCAGTACTTC. It yields the protein CASSRTSGGAEQYF.

Many counts were recorded for this clonotype. The V gene is TRBV27, the J gene TRBJ2-7; 7 bases fit TRBD1. This CDR3 spans 13 amino acids. Germline trimming cut 5 bases from V and 4 bases from J; bases unmatched to any gene: 5. CDR1 and CDR2 (germline): MNHEY, SMNVEV (reference sequence). The DNA for the CDR3 is TGTGCCAGCAGTGGCAGGGGGTTTTACGAGCAGTACTTC. It translates to CASSGRGFYEQYF.

In this sample, this clonotype turned up many times. This rearrangement joins TRBV20-1 to TRBJ2-3; D possibly corresponds to TRBD2 (5 bases). Germline-derived CDR1 and CDR2 are DFQATT and SNEGSKA (reference sequence). Trimming left V 5 bases short and J 0 bases short, with 15 bases between. CDR3 length: 15 residues. The CDR3 DNA reads as TGCAGTGCTTCAGGTGCGGGTCCTAGCACAGATACGCAGTATTTT. Translating it yields CSASGAGPSTDTQYF.

This chain uses TRBV10-1 with TRBJ2-5, with D possibly matching TRBD2 (6 bases). The CDR3 spans 14 residues. The germline CDR1 and CDR2 sequences are WNHNN and SYGVQD (reference sequence). V was cut by 10 bases and J by 4 bases, with 19 bases left in between. The CDR3 nucleotides are TGCGCCACCACGAGAGGAGGGTTTGGAGAGACCCAGTACTTC. This codes for CATTRGGFGETQYF.

This clonotype was detected a few times. The chain has TRBV19 and TRBJ2-7; TRBD2 is a possible D gene (5 bases). V dropped 5 bases and J dropped 3 bases, with 11 bases sitting between them. Germline values: CDR1 LNHDA, CDR2 SQIVND (reference sequence). This CDR3 has 13 amino acids. The chain's CDR3 is CASSVQAGYEQYV. The CDR3 nucleotides are TGTGCCAGTAGTGTCCAGGCGGGCTACGAGCAGTACGTC.

The chain recombines TRBV20-1 with TRBJ1-1, with TRBD1 as a possible D gene (6 bases). This CDR3 has 15 amino acids. CDR1 is DFQATT, CDR2 SNEGSKA, per germline (reference sequence). V shed 7 bases and J shed 8 bases, with 26 bases lying between them. CDR3 coding DNA: TGCAGTGTCTCATCCCCCGGAGGGGGTGAAGGAGAAGCTTTCTTT. It specifies CSVSSPGGGEGEAFF.

This clonotype has a count of ten or more. This rearrangement joins TRBV2 to TRBJ2-5, with D perhaps TRBD1 (6 bases). The ends were cut back, 6 bases at V and 5 bases at J, with 16 bases in the middle. Germline assignment: CDR1 SNHLY and CDR2 FYNNEI. CDR3 size: 14 residues. CDR3 sequence (DNA): TGTGCCAGCAGATTACAGGGTATGATGGAGACCCAGTACTTC. As protein: CASRLQGMMETQYF.

This clonotype was picked up a small number of times. The chain joins TRBV7-9 to TRBJ2-3; D uncertain. CDR3 length equals 14 residues. Looked up from germline, CDR1 is SEHNR and CDR2 is FQNEAQ (reference sequence). The V end was cut by 5 bases, the J end by 4 bases, with 13 bases between. CDR3 DNA: TGTGCCAGCAGCGACCCTCAGAAGCCAGATACGCAGTATTTT. Encoded protein: CASSDPQKPDTQYF.

This clonotype was seen more than once but under ten times. V is TRBV9 and J is TRBJ1-5, with a weak D call TRBD1 (5 bases). Germline assignment: CDR1 SGDLS and CDR2 YYNGEE. This CDR3 is 15 amino acids long. The V end was cut by 3 bases, the J end by 2 bases, with 12 bases between. CDR3 in DNA: TGTGCCAGCAGCGGGAGGGACGGTCGCAATCAGCCCCAGCATTTT. Amino acids: CASSGRDGRNQPQHF.

This rearrangement joins TRBV14 to TRBJ2-3; D is unresolved. This CDR3 spans 14 amino acids. Germline values: CDR1 SGHDN, CDR2 FVKESK. Trimming pared 0 bases from V and 5 bases from J, leaving 9 bases between. The CDR3 sequence: CASSQDTVKDTQYF. The CDR3 DNA is TGTGCCAGCAGCCAAGATACAGTGAAAGATACGCAGTATTTT.

This clonotype came up many times. The chain links TRBV4-3 to TRBJ2-2; D unresolved. The CDR3 runs 15 residues. V lost 4 bases and J 0 bases, leaving 9 bases between the germline ends. In germline, CDR1 is LGHNA, CDR2 YSLEER. Written as DNA, the CDR3 is TGCGCCAGCAGCCCCCATGGACCGAACACCGGGGAGCTGTTTTTT. It encodes CASSPHGPNTGELFF.

At least ten counts were recorded for this clonotype. The chain is built from TRBV7-9 and TRBJ1-2; D unclear. The CDR3 covers 14 residues. Trimming took 4 bases from V and 1 from J, leaving 10 bases between them. Germline CDR1 reads SEHNR; CDR2 reads FQNEAQ (reference sequence). DNA for the CDR3: TGTGCCAGCAGCTCCATGTACTATAACTATGGCTACACCTTC. It is translated as CASSSMYYNYGYTF.

This clonotype showed up many times. The chain links TRBV6-2 or TRBV6-3 to TRBJ1-6, with TRBD1 matching over 9 bases. Germline V CDR1 and CDR2: MNHEY, SVGEGT. The CDR3 is 14 amino acids. The V segment lost 5 bases and the J segment 8 bases; nucleotides outside the gene matches: 4. The CDR3 region is CASSRQGDHSPLHF. Written as DNA, the CDR3 is TGTGCCAGCAGTCGACAGGGGGATCATTCACCCCTCCACTTT.